These T cell receptor beta chains were read from a single sample in a study of human T cells and chemical hapten exposure. TCRdb passed the 5' RACE reads through MiXCR, listing each CDR3 protein once. The table has 75,000 or so distinct CDR3 sequences, 15% to 20% seen once; the top ten hold under 7.5%. Receptor source: a female donor in good health. CDR3s include the opening cysteine and the closing phenylalanine or tryptophan. D genes are given only for firm matches. Only some rows state a clone size, as once, few, many or a class for expanded clones.

size: few; V: TRBV11-3; D: -; J: TRBJ2-3; CDR3: CASSAQTSTDTQYF
size: -; V: TRBV5-4; D: -; J: TRBJ1-1; CDR3: CASSSQKGNIEAFF
size: -; V: TRBV2; D: TRBD1; J: TRBJ1-1; CDR3: CVNSGQGGTEAFF
size: -; V: TRBV5-1; D: -; J: TRBJ2-3; CDR3: CASSLRPSTDTQYF
size: few; V: TRBV2; D: -; J: TRBJ2-1; CDR3: CASTGLYNEQFF
size: -; V: TRBV12-3/TRBV12-4; D: -; J: TRBJ2-3; CDR3: CASRPGTNTDTQYF
size: -; V: TRBV6-1; D: -; J: TRBJ1-5; CDR3: CASSEALRQPQHF
size: -; V: TRBV6-2/TRBV6-3; D: TRBD2; J: TRBJ2-2; CDR3: CASKLTSGTGELFF
size: -; V: TRBV7-9; D: -; J: TRBJ1-1; CDR3: CASSPLTLNTEAFF
size: -; V: TRBV5-1; D: -; J: TRBJ2-2; CDR3: CASSLEGSGNTGELFF
size: few; V: TRBV10-3; D: -; J: TRBJ2-3; CDR3: CATQVGPTDTQYF
size: -; V: TRBV20-1; D: TRBD2; J: TRBJ2-1; CDR3: CSARSRASGSGNEQFF
size: few; V: TRBV20-1; D: -; J: TRBJ2-6; CDR3: CSSPVSGANVLTF
size: -; V: TRBV20-1; D: TRBD2; J: TRBJ2-3; CDR3: CSASGLAGTDTQYF
size: few; V: TRBV7-8; D: -; J: TRBJ1-1; CDR3: CASIGQGSTEAFF
size: -; V: TRBV5-1; D: -; J: TRBJ1-2; CDR3: CASSLEGDGSYGYTF
size: few; V: TRBV5-1; D: TRBD2; J: TRBJ2-3; CDR3: CASSGGGSEDTQYF
size: many; V: TRBV12-3/TRBV12-4; D: -; J: TRBJ2-7; CDR3: CASSSNFYEQYF
size: -; V: TRBV7-2; D: -; J: TRBJ2-1; CDR3: CASSLWGGLDVGEQFF
size: few; V: TRBV5-6; D: -; J: TRBJ1-1; CDR3: CASSRPMATNTEAFF
size: -; V: TRBV20-1; D: TRBD2; J: TRBJ2-1; CDR3: CSARERLAAGDNEQFF
size: -; V: TRBV12-5; D: -; J: TRBJ2-7; CDR3: CASGFTRDRSYEQYF
size: few; V: TRBV12-3/TRBV12-4; D: -; J: TRBJ1-1; CDR3: CASSSIDARWDTEAFF